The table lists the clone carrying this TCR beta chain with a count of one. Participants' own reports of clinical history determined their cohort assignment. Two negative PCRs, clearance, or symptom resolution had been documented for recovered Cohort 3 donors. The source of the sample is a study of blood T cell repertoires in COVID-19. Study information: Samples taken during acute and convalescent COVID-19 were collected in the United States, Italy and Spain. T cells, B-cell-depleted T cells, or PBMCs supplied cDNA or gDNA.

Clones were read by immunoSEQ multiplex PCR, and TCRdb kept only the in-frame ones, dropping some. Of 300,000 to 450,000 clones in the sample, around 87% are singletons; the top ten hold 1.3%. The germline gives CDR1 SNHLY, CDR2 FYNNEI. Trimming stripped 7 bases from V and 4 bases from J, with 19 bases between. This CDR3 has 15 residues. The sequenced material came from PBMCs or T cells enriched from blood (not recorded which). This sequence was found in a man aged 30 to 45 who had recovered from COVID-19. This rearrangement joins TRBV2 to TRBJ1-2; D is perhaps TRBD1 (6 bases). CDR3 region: CASMVQQGGGYGYTF. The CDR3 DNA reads TGTGCCAGCATGGTTCAACAGGGTGGGGGCTATGGCTACACCTTC.